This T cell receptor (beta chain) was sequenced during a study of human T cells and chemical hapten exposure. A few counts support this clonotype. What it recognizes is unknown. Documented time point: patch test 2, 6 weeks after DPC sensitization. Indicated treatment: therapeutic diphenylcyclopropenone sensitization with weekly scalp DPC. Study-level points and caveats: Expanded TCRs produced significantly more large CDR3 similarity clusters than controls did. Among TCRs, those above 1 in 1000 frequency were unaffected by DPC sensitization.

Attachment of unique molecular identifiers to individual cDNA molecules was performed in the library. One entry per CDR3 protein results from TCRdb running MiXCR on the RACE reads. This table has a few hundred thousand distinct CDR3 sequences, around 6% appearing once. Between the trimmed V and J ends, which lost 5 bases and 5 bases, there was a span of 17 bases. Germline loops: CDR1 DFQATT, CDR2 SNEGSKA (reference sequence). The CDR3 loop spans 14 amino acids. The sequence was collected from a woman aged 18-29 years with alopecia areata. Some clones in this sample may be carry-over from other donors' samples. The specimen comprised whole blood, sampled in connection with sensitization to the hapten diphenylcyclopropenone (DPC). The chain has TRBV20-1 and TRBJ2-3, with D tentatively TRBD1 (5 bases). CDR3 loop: CSADQRQGLDTQYF. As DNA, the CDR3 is TGCAGTGCTGACCAGAGGCAGGGCCTAGATACGCAGTATTTT.